This T cell receptor (beta chain) came from a study of T cells in Graves' hyperthyroidism and ophthalmopathy. Participants, patients aged 18 to 65, had newly diagnosed hyperthyroidism with a duration under 2 months. Thyroid ultrasound and orbital computed tomography, with clinical symptoms and serum thyroxine and TRAb, informed diagnoses. Authors of the study amplified TCR beta CDR3 regions from RNA transcripts. The HTBI primer set drove a first-round RT-PCR of the TCR CDR3. TCRdb re-called the multiplex PCR reads through MiXCR, storing one row per CDR3 protein. The table includes fewer than 850,000 distinct CDR3 sequences, about 18% detected once. Study results and limitations: Stable hyperthyroidism was separated from ophthalmopathy by a model based on 13 V-J features. Blood shared most expanded thyroid clonotypes above 0.001.

This clonotype was seen only a few times. Its target is not known. V trimming: 3 bases; J trimming: 6 bases; junction bases outside the gene matches: 8. The CDR3 runs 14 residues. In germline, CDR1 is DFQATT, CDR2 SNEGSKA (reference sequence). The clonotype originates from a man aged 50 or older with Graves' hyperthyroidism. This chain joins TRBV20-1 and TRBJ2-1; TRBD1 matches 7 bases. The material sequenced was blood. The CDR3 DNA sequence: TGCAGTGCTAGGGCCCCCCGGACAGGCAATGAGCAGTTCTTC. Protein: CSARAPRTGNEQFF.